This T cell receptor (beta chain) was identified during a study of CD8+ T cells in alopecia areata. Study-level information: Tofacitinib administration persisted for 6 to 18 months, succeeded by 6 months off drug. Study-wide points: Relative to normal scalp, lesional scalp, especially alopecia totalis/universalis, showed higher clonality.

Extraction of RNA preceded its reverse transcription into cDNA, which served as the sequencing template. Method: immunoSEQ multiplex PCR; TCRdb's copy keeps in-frame clones and lacks some. The sample shows 200,000 to 250,000 clones, approximately 52% of them seen only once. This clone was observed a handful of times. The antigen remains unidentified. Per germline, CDR1 SGHTA and CDR2 FQGNSA. The CDR3 runs to 14 residues. V lost 3 bases and J 1 base, leaving 9 bases between the germline ends. Individuals with alopecia areata gave both lesional scalp punch biopsies and peripheral blood for collection. Separation by sorting yielded CD4+ and CD8+ T cells from PBMCs.

The chain employs TRBV7-2 and TRBJ1-1; D not resolved. The sequence came from a human donor with alopecia areata. The sequencing used CD4+ T cells sorted from blood, collected at week 0. For the CDR3, the DNA is TGTGCCAGCAGCTTTAGGGCAAAGAACACTGAAGCTTTCTTT. This codes for CASSFRAKNTEAFF.